Listed below are T cell receptor beta chains from one sample, sequenced in a study of cytomegalovirus exposure and HLA in healthy donors. Produced via immunoSEQ multiplex PCR; TCRdb's table is partial and in-frame only. The sample records approximately 170,000 clones, more than 70% being singletons. Sequenced material: PBMCs. These receptors were obtained from a male donor in good health and CMV-seronegative. Each CDR3 is given with its conserved first and last residue. The D gene is left open where the match is weak. Where a row states a size, it is once, few, many or the class of an expanded clone; other rows omit it.

v_gene	j_gene	abundance	d_gene	CDR3nt	CDR3aa
TRBV7-2	TRBJ2-7	NA	TRBD2	TGTGCCAGCAGCTTAGTCCGGGGGGTCTACGAGCAGTACTTC	CASSLVRGVYEQYF
TRBV27	TRBJ2-3	NA	TRBD2	TGTGCCAGCAGAAGTCGGACTAGCGGGACCGGGGGGGGGACAGATACGCAGTATTTT	CASRSRTSGTGGGTDTQYF
TRBV2	TRBJ2-5	few	TRBD1	TGTGCCAGCAGAACGGACAGGGGTTTACCAGAGACCCAGTACTTC	CASRTDRGLPETQYF
TRBV7-3	TRBJ2-6	NA	NA	TGTGCCAGCAGCCCGGTAGCTGGGGCCAACGTCCTGACTTTC	CASSPVAGANVLTF
TRBV18	TRBJ2-2	NA	TRBD1	TGTGCCAGCTCACCCAGACCGACAGGGTCGGGCACCGGGGAGCTGTTTTTT	CASSPRPTGSGTGELFF
TRBV28	TRBJ2-6	NA	NA	TGTGCCAGCAGACCAGGGATTTCCTCTGGGGCCAACGTCCTGACTTTC	CASRPGISSGANVLTF
TRBV4-2	TRBJ1-4	NA	TRBD1	TGTGCCAGCAGCCAAGATCTTTTCGGGACAGGGGGAGAAAAACTGTTTTTT	CASSQDLFGTGGEKLFF
TRBV29-1	TRBJ1-6	NA	NA	TGCAGCGTTGATTGGGGGGACAATTCACCCCTCCACTTT	CSVDWGDNSPLHF
TRBV4-1	TRBJ2-7	NA	TRBD2	TGCGCCAGCAGCCATAGCGGGAGCACCTACGAGCAGTACTTC	CASSHSGSTYEQYF
TRBV12-5	TRBJ1-1	NA	TRBD1	TGTGCTAGTGGTTTGTCACCGGGACAGCCAAACACTGAAGCTTTCTTT	CASGLSPGQPNTEAFF
TRBV28	TRBJ1-2	NA	TRBD1	TGTGCCAGCAGTTCCCGACAGGGAAGAGACTATGGCTACACCTTC	CASSSRQGRDYGYTF
TRBV7-9	TRBJ1-6	NA	TRBD1	TGTGCCAGCAGCTTAACGACTCAGGGGGTTTGGAATTCACCCCTCCACTTT	CASSLTTQGVWNSPLHF
TRBV27	TRBJ1-6	NA	NA	TGTGCCAGCAGTTCAAGGAGCTCCTATAATTCACCCCTCCACTTT	CASSSRSSYNSPLHF
TRBV4-1	TRBJ2-7	NA	TRBD2	TGCGCCAGCAGCCAAGAGGGGGAAGCGGGAGGATACGAGCAGTACTTC	CASSQEGEAGGYEQYF
TRBV7-9	TRBJ2-7	NA	NA	TGTGCCAGCAGCCCCCCGGGGAGCGGATCCTACGAGCAGTACTTC	CASSPPGSGSYEQYF
TRBV12-5	TRBJ1-5	NA	TRBD1	TGTGCTAGTGGTTTTTCGGGACAGGGCAATCAGCCCCAGCATTTT	CASGFSGQGNQPQHF
TRBV5-1	TRBJ2-2	NA	NA	TGCGCCAGCAGCTTGGTTGGAGGAAACACCGGGGAGCTGTTTTTT	CASSLVGGNTGELFF
TRBV6-5	TRBJ2-1	once	TRBD2	TGTGCCAGCAGTTACGCGTGGCGGGGGGGGTACAATGAGCAGTTCTTC	CASSYAWRGGYNEQFF
TRBV7-3	TRBJ2-5	NA	TRBD1	TGTGCCAGCAGCCTCAACGCGGGACAGGGTGGGGAGACCCAGTACTTC	CASSLNAGQGGETQYF
TRBV6-6	TRBJ2-7	NA	NA	TGTGCCAGCAATCGCCTGGCTAGCGAGTCCTACGAGCAGTACTTC	CASNRLASESYEQYF
TRBV6-1	TRBJ1-5	NA	NA	TGTGCCAGCAGGAAAGGAGGATCTAGCAATCAGCCCCAGCATTTT	CASRKGGSSNQPQHF
TRBV2	TRBJ1-6	NA	NA	TGTGCCAGCCGTGACGTCCGGGGTTCGAATTCACCCCTCCACTTT	CASRDVRGSNSPLHF
TRBV28	TRBJ1-2	NA	TRBD1	TGTGCCAGCAGTTCCACACGACAGGGCCCCAACTATGGCTACACCTTC	CASSSTRQGPNYGYTF
TRBV5-1	TRBJ1-6	NA	TRBD1	TGCGCCAGCAGCCCAAGGACAGGGCGCGATTCACCCCTCCACTTT	CASSPRTGRDSPLHF
TRBV7-9	TRBJ2-7	once	NA	TGTGCCAGCAGCTTAGGCGCCTACGAGCAGTACTTC	CASSLGAYEQYF
TRBV2	TRBJ2-3	NA	TRBD2	TGTGCCAGCAGTCGGCCGGGACTAGGCACAGATACGCAGTATTTT	CASSRPGLGTDTQYF
TRBV28	TRBJ2-3	NA	TRBD2	TGTGCCAGCAGTTTGACTAGCGGGGGGGCCTCGCTCCATACGCAGTATTTT	CASSLTSGGASLHTQYF
TRBV7-2	TRBJ1-4	once	NA	TGTGCCAGCAGTGTTAGTAGGGACTCAACTGAAAAACTGTTTTTT	CASSVSRDSTEKLFF
TRBV18	TRBJ2-1	NA	NA	TGTGCCAGCTCACCACCGTCGCTTCGGGGTTCCTACAATGAGCAGTTCTTC	CASSPPSLRGSYNEQFF
TRBV7-2	TRBJ2-7	NA	NA	TGTGCCAGCAGCTCCGGGGGGATAGGGGGATCCTACGAGCAGTACTTC	CASSSGGIGGSYEQYF
TRBV5-4	TRBJ1-4	NA	NA	TGTGCCAGCAGCCCACCCAACCCGACAGGACTTACTGAAAAACTGTTTTTT	CASSPPNPTGLTEKLFF
TRBV4-3	TRBJ2-7	once	TRBD1	TGCGCCAGCAGCTCCGGGACAGGGAACTACGAGCAGTACTTC	CASSSGTGNYEQYF
TRBV7-9	TRBJ2-3	NA	TRBD2	TGTGCCAGCAGCAGTAGCGGGGGTGGTGCAGATACGCAGTATTTT	CASSSSGGGADTQYF
TRBV27	TRBJ1-5	once	TRBD1	TGTGCCAGCAGTTTCCAGGGGGTGGGCAATCAGCCCCAGCATTTT	CASSFQGVGNQPQHF
TRBV5-1	TRBJ2-5	NA	NA	TGCGCCAGCAGCTCCTTATTAGGACAGCAAGAGACCCAGTACTTC	CASSSLLGQQETQYF
TRBV27	TRBJ2-1	NA	TRBD2	TGTGCCAGCAGTTTATCGGCTAGCGGGAGCGCCAATGAGCAGTTCTTC	CASSLSASGSANEQFF
TRBV30	TRBJ2-1	NA	TRBD2	TGTGCCTGGGTAACTAGCGGGAGGCTGGATGAGCAGTTCTTC	CAWVTSGRLDEQFF
TRBV6-1	TRBJ2-3	NA	NA	TGTGCCAGCAGTGAATCCGGGATCCCAGATACGCAGTATTTT	CASSESGIPDTQYF
TRBV19	TRBJ1-5	NA	NA	TGTGCCAGTAGTACCGGACGGGGACTTAGCAATCAGCCCCAGCATTTT	CASSTGRGLSNQPQHF
TRBV6-5	TRBJ2-2	NA	TRBD1	TGTGCCAGCAGTACAGGGGATTATACCGGGGAGCTGTTTTTT	CASSTGDYTGELFF
TRBV7-2	TRBJ2-1	NA	TRBD2	TGTGCCAGCAGACTAGCGGGTAACAATGAGCAGTTCTTC	CASRLAGNNEQFF
TRBV27	TRBJ2-7	NA	TRBD1	TGTGCCAGCAGCCGCGGGACAGGTACGAAGGAGGACTTC	CASSRGTGTKEDF
TRBV11-2	TRBJ1-2	NA	NA	TGTGCCAGCAGCCTACGGTTGGCAGGGCATGGCTACACCTTC	CASSLRLAGHGYTF
TRBV5-1	TRBJ2-1	NA	TRBD1	TGCGCCAGCAGCTCAAGAGGACAGGGGCCCTACAATGAGCAGTTCTTC	CASSSRGQGPYNEQFF
TRBV29-1	TRBJ2-6	NA	NA	TGCAGCGTTGATATTCCAGTTGGGGCCAACGTCCTGACTTTC	CSVDIPVGANVLTF
TRBV6-5	TRBJ1-3	NA	TRBD1	TGTGCCAGCAGCCGACAGGGGGCCTCTGGAAACACCATATATTTT	CASSRQGASGNTIYF
TRBV5-1	TRBJ2-7	NA	NA	TGCGCCAGCAGCTTGGGACAGTCTGGGGACGAGCAGTACTTC	CASSLGQSGDEQYF
TRBV7-9	TRBJ1-5	NA	NA	TGTGCCAGCAGCTTATATTATGGGGCAAGTAGCAATCAGCCCCAGCATTTT	CASSLYYGASSNQPQHF
TRBV6-5	TRBJ1-3	NA	NA	TGTGCCAGCAGTTCAACAAGACTCTTCTCTGGAAACACCATATATTTT	CASSSTRLFSGNTIYF
TRBV7-2	TRBJ2-4	once	TRBD2	TGTGCCAGCAGCTTAGGCGGGGGGCGAATGAACATTCAGTACTTC	CASSLGGGRMNIQYF
TRBV7-9	TRBJ2-3	NA	TRBD2	TGTGCCAGCAGCTTAGGCGGCGGGAGGGTTACAGATACGCAGTATTTT	CASSLGGGRVTDTQYF
TRBV6-1	TRBJ2-3	NA	TRBD2	TGTGCTGGCTGGGCGGGAGGGATGACAGATACGCAGTATTTT	CAGWAGGMTDTQYF